This T cell receptor beta chain was recovered during a study of breast tumors, draining lymph nodes, adjacent tissues. Study-wide points: The data were judged consistent with most tumor T cells coming from lymph node and expanding in tumor. Tumor repertoires ranked between lymph nodes and nontumor tissue in diversity, with V and J gene preferences. Tumor T cell lymph node origin was a supported hypothesis, not proven.

The CDR3 has 15 amino acids. Germline CDR1 SGHAT, CDR2 FQNNGV. The V end was cut by 1 base, the J end by 9 bases, with 13 bases between. In its sample, this clonotype was seen many times. Its antigen is undetermined. Breast cancer patients provided tissue from their axillary draining lymph nodes. Via MiXCR, TCRdb re-called the multiplex PCR reads, giving one row per CDR3 protein. The table has around 120,000 distinct CDR3 sequences, just under 20% seen once. The chain carries TRBV11-2 and TRBJ1-6, with a possible D match to TRBD1 (6 bases). Sequencing used axillary lymph node tissue. This clonotype was obtained from a female donor with breast cancer. Some clones in this sample may be carry-over from other donors' samples. The CDR3 is CASSLGGPGGSPLHF. The CDR3 DNA follows: TGTGCCAGCAGCTTAGGGGGGCCGGGGGGTTCACCCCTCCACTTT.